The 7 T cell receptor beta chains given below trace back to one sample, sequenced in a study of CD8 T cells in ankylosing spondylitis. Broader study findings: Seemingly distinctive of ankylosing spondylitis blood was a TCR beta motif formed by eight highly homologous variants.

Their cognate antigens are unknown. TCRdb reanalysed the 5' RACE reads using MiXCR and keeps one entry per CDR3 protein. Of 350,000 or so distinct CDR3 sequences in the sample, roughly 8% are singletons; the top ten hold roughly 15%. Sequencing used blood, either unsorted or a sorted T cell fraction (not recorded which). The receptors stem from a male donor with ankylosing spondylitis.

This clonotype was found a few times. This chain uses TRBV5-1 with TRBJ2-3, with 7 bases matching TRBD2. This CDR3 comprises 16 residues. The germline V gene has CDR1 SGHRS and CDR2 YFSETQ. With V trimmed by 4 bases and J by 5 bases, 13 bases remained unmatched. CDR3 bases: TGCGCCAGCAGCCGTGTTGGGGGAGGGCCGCAAGATACGCAGTATTTT. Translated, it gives CASSRVGGGPQDTQYF.

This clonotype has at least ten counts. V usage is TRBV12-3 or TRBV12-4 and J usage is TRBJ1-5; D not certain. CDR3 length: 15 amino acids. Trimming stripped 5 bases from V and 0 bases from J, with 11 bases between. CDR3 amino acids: CASSPAGHSNQPQHF. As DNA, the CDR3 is TGTGCCAGCAGTCCCGCAGGTCATAGCAATCAGCCCCAGCATTTT.

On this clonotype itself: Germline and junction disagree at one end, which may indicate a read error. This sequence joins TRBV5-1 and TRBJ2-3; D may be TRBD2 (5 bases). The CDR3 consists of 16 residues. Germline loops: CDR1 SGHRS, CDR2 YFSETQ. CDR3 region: CASSLESSGSTNTQYF. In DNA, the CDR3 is TGCGCCAGCAGCTTGGAGTCCAGCGGAAGCACAAATACGCAGTATTTT.

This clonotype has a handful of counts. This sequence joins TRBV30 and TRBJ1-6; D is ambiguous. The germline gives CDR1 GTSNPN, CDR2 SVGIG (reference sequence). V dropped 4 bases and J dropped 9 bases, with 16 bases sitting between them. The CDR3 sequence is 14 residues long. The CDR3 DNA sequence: TGTGCCTGGACCAGCGACGGCGGAGCTTCACCCCTCCACTTT. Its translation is CAWTSDGGASPLHF.

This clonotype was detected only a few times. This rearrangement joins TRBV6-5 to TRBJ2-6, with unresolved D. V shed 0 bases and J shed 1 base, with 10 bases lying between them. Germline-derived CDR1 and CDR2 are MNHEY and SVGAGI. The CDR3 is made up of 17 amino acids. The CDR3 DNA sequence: TGTGCCAGCAGTTACTCGGGTAGGCGGTCTGGGGCCAACGTCCTGACTTTC. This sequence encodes CASSYSGRRSGANVLTF.

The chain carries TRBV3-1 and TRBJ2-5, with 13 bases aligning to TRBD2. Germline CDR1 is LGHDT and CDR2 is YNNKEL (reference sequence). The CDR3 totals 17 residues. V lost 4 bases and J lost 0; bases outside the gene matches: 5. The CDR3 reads CASSPGTSGAHQETQYF. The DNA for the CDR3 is TGTGCCAGCAGCCCCGGGACTAGCGGGGCACACCAAGAGACCCAGTACTTC.

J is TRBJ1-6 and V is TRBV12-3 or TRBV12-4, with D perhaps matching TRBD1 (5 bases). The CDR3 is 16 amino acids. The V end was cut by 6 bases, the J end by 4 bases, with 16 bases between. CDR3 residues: CASSPGGVEYNSPLHF. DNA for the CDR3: TGTGCCAGCAGCCCCGGGGGAGTGGAATATAATTCACCCCTCCACTTT.